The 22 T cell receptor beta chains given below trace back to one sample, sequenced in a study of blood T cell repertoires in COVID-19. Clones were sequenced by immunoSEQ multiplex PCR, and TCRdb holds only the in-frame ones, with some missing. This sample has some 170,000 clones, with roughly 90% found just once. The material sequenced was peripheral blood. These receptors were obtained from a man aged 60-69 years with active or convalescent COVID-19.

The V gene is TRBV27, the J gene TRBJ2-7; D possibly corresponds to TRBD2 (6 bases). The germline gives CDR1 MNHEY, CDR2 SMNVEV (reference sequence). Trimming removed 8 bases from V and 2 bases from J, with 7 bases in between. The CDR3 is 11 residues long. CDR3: CASGLTYEQYF. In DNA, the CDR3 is TGTGCCAGCGGACTAACCTACGAGCAGTACTTC.

CDR3 bases: TGCGCCAGCAGCCCGGGCAGCGGGGGGACCCACGAGCAGTACTTC. This gives the protein CASSPGSGGTHEQYF. The chain has TRBV5-1 and TRBJ2-7; the match to TRBD2 covers 9 bases. This CDR3 has 15 amino acids. Trimming cost V 4 bases and J 5 bases; bases outside gene matches: 10. From germline, CDR1 is SGHRS and CDR2 YFSETQ.

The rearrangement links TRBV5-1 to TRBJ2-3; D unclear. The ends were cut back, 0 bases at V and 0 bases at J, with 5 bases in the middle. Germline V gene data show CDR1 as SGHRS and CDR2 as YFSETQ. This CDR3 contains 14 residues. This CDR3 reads CASSLDTSTDTQYF. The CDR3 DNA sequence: TGCGCCAGCAGCTTGGACACAAGCACAGATACGCAGTATTTT.

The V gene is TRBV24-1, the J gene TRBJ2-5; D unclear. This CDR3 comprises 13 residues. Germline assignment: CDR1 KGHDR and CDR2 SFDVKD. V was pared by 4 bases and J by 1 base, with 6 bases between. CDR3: CATSDGFQETQYF. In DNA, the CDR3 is TGTGCCACCAGTGACGGGTTCCAAGAGACCCAGTACTTC.

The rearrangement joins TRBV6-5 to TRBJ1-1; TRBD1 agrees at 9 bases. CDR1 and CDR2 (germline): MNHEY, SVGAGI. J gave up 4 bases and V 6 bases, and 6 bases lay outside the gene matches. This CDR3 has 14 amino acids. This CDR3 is CASRNRGPVTEAFF. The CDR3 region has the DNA TGTGCCAGCAGGAACAGGGGGCCGGTCACTGAAGCTTTCTTT.

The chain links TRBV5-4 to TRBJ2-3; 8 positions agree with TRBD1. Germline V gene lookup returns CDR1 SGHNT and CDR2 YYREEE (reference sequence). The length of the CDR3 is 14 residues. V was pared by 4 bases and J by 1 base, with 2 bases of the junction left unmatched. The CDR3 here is CASSQQGGTDTQYF. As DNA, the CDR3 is TGTGCCAGCAGCCAACAGGGGGGCACAGATACGCAGTATTTT.

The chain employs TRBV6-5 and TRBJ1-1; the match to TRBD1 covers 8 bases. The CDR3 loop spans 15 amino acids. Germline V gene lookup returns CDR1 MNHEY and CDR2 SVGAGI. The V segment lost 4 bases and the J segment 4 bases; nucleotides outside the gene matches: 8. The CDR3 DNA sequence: TGTGCCAGCAGTTCCCCAGGACAGGGACGCACTGAAGCTTTCTTT. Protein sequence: CASSSPGQGRTEAFF.

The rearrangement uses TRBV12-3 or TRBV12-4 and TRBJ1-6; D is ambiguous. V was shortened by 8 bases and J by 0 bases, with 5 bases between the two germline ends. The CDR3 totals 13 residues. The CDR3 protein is CASGLSYNSPLHF. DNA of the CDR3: TGTGCCAGCGGACTCTCCTATAATTCACCCCTCCACTTT.

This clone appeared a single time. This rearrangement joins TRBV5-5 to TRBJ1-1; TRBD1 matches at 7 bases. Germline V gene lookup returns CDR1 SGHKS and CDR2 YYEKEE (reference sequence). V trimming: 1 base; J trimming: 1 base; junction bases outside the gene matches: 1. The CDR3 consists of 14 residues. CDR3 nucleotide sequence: TGTGCCAGCAGCTTGACAGGGGCGAACACTGAAGCTTTCTTT. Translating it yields CASSLTGANTEAFF.

The CDR3 coding sequence is TGTGCCAGCAGCTTAGCGGGGCGACGCAGCTCCTACAATGAGCAGTTCTTC. Its translation is CASSLAGRRSSYNEQFF. This chain uses TRBV7-6 with TRBJ2-1; possibly TRBD1 for D (5 bases). The CDR3 sequence is 17 residues long. The V end lost 0 bases, the J end lost 0 bases, and 12 bases lay between the germline ends. The germline gives CDR1 SGHVS, CDR2 FNYEAQ.

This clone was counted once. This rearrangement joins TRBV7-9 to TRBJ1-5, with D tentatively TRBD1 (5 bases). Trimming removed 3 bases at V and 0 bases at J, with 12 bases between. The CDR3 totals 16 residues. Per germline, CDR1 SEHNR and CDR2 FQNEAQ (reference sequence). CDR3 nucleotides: TGTGCCAGCAGCTTTGACAGCCCTTATAGCAATCAGCCCCAGCATTTT. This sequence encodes CASSFDSPYSNQPQHF.

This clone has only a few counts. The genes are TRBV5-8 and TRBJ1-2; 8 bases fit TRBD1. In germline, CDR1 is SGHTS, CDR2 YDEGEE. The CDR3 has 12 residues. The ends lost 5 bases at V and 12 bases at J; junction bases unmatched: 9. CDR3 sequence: CASRYTGGGHTF. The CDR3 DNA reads TGTGCCAGCAGGTATACAGGGGGTGGTCACACCTTC.

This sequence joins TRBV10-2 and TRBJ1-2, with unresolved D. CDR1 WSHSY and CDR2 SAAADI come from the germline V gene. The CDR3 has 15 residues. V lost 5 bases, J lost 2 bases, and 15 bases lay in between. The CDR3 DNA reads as TGCGCCAGCAGTCTACACTCGGGAAAAAACTATGGCTACACCTTC. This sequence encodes CASSLHSGKNYGYTF.

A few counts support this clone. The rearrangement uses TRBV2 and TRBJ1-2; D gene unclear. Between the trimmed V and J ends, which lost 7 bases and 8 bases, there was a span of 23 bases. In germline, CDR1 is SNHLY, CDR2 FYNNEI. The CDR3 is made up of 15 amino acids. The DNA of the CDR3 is TGTGCCAGCACGGCCCCTCAGAGAGTCTTCGGGGGCTACACCTTC. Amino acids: CASTAPQRVFGGYTF.

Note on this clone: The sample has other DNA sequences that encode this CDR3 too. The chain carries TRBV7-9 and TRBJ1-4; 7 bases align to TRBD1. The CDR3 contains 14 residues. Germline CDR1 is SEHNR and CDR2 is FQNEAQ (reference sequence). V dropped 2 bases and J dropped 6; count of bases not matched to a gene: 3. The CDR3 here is CASSLRQGDEKLFF. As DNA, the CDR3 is TGTGCCAGCAGCTTACGACAGGGCGATGAAAAACTGTTTTTT.

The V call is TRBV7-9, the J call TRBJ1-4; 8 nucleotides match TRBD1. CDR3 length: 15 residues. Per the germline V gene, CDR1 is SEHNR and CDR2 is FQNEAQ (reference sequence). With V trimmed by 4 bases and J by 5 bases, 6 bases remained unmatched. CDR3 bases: TGTGCCAGCAGCTACCAGACAGGGGAAAATGAAAAACTGTTTTTT. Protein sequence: CASSYQTGENEKLFF.

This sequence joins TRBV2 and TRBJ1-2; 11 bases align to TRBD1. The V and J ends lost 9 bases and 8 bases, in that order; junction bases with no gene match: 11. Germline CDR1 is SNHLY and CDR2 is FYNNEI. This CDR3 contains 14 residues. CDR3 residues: CARQTGQGVEGYTF. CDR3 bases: TGTGCCAGACAAACGGGACAGGGGGTAGAGGGCTACACCTTC.

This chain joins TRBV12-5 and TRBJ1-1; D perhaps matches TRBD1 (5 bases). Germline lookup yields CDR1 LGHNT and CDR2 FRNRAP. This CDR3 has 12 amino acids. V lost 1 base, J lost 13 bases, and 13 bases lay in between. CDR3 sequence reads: CASGLEGRGGFF. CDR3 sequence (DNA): TGTGCTAGTGGTTTGGAGGGCCGGGGGGGTTTCTTT.

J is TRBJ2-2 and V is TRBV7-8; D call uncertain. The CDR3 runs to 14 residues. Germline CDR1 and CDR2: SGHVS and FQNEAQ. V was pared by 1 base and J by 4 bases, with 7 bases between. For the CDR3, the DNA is TGTGCCAGCAGCTTAGATCAGATCACCGGGGAGCTGTTTTTT. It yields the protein CASSLDQITGELFF. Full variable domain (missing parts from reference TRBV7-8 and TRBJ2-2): GAGVSQSPRYKVAKRGQDVALRCDPISGHVSLFWYQQALGQGPEFLTYFQNEAQLDKSGLPSDRFFAERPEGSVSTLKIQRTQQEDSAVYLCASSLDQITGELFFGEGSRLTVL.

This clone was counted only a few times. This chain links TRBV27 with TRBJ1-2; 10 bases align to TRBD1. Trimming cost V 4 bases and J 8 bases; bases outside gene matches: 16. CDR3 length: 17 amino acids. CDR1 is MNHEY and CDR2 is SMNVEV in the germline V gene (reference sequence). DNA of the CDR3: TGTGCCAGCAGTTCTACACCTCCTGGACAGGGGGTAGGAGGCTACACCTTC. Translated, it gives CASSSTPPGQGVGGYTF.

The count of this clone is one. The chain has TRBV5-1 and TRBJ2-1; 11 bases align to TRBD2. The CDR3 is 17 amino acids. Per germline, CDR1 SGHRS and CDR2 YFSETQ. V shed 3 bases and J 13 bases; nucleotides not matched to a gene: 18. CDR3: CASSSDVGSGRAAIQFF. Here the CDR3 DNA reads TGCGCCAGCAGCTCCGACGTGGGTAGCGGGAGGGCCGCAATTCAGTTCTTC.

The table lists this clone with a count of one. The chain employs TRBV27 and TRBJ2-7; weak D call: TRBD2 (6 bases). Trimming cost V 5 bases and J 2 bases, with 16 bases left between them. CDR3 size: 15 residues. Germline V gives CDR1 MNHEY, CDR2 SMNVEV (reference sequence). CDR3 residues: CASSPSTRGTYEQYF. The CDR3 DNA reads TGTGCCAGCAGTCCCTCCACTCGGGGGACCTACGAGCAGTACTTC.